This TCR beta chain is drawn from a study of Ad26.COV2.S vaccination and SARS-CoV-2 variants. Study summary: Ad26.COV2.S shots went into the muscle once or twice, 56 days apart.

The treatment: some 19 received Ad26.COV2.S at low or high dose, single or two shots; roughly five received placebo; per-sample allocation not given. Sampling took place 63 days after the first vaccine or placebo injection. Findings and caveats of the study: Vaccinated and placebo-treated recipients had similar non-spike TCR breadth. There was reportedly substantial breadth in spike-specific CD8+ and CD4+ T cell responses after vaccination.

Trimming took off 5 bases at V and 2 bases at J, with 12 bases between the two ends. Germline values: CDR1 SEHNR, CDR2 FQNEAQ (reference sequence). The CDR3 contains 14 residues. This table comes from immunoSEQ multiplex PCR, and its TCRdb copy is limited to in-frame clones, with some not included. The sample includes 350,000 to 400,000 clones, roughly nine tenths of them seen just once. Notes on this clone: Its antigen remains unknown.

The sequences come from peripheral blood, collected in a trial of Ad26.COV2.S vaccine versus placebo. The sequence came from a person aged 18 to 59 who received the Ad26.COV2.S COVID-19 vaccine or a placebo. This rearrangement joins TRBV7-9 to TRBJ1-2; D possibly corresponds to TRBD1 (6 bases). Written as DNA, the CDR3 is TGTGCCAGCAGCCCCCCCGGGGGCAACTATGGCTACACCTTC. It translates to CASSPPGGNYGYTF.